This T cell receptor (beta chain) came from a study of CD8 T cells in ankylosing spondylitis. Regarding the study as a whole: Blood of patients with ankylosing spondylitis appeared to be characterized by a TCR beta motif of seven or eight highly homologous variants.

Unmatched junction bases numbered 11, after V lost 5 bases and J lost 2 bases. CDR3 length: 16 residues. Per germline, CDR1 MDHEN and CDR2 SYDVKM. As concerns this clonotype: Antigen: not known.

TCRdb re-called the 5' RACE reads with MiXCR, one entry per CDR3 protein. The data contain approximately 150,000 distinct CDR3 sequences, about a sixth of them singletons. V usage is TRBV28 and J usage is TRBJ1-2; 7 positions match TRBD1. The sample consisted of blood, either unsorted or a sorted T cell fraction (not recorded which). The sequence came from a male donor with ankylosing spondylitis. The DNA of the CDR3 is TGTGCCAGCAGTCCCCATTCGACAGGGATAAACTATGGCTACACCTTC. It translates to CASSPHSTGINYGYTF.